Following are 14 T cell receptor beta chains from one sample sequenced in a study of neurological immune-mediated disorders. TCRdb reprocessed the 5' RACE reads with MiXCR, giving one entry per CDR3 protein. The sample lists approximately 30,000 distinct CDR3 sequences; more than 6.5% were seen once. The source material was PBMCs. The receptors here all came from a woman between 45 and 65 years old in good health.

This clonotype was observed at least ten times. The V and J genes are TRBV19 and TRBJ2-1; a weak D match, TRBD1 (5 bases). The V end was cut by 4 bases, the J end by 7 bases, with 11 bases between. The V gene's germline CDR1 is LNHDA and CDR2 SQIVND (reference sequence). This CDR3 spans 13 amino acids. The CDR3 spells CASSNQGGNEQFF. The CDR3 DNA sequence: TGTGCCAGTAGTAACCAGGGTGGGAATGAGCAGTTCTTC.

This clonotype occurred many times. The chain links TRBV5-1 to TRBJ2-7; 10 bases are a match to TRBD2. Germline V gene sequence: CDR1 SGHRS, CDR2 YFSETQ. J gave up 5 bases and V 0 bases, and 5 bases lay outside the gene matches. The CDR3 runs 15 residues. The CDR3 loop reads CASSLVASGSNEQYF. The CDR3 DNA follows: TGCGCCAGCAGCTTGGTGGCTAGCGGGAGTAACGAGCAGTACTTC.

In its sample, this clonotype was seen many times. The chain links TRBV29-1 to TRBJ2-1, with no clear D. CDR3 size: 12 residues. CDR1 and CDR2 from the germline V gene are SQVTM and ANQGSEA. The V end lost 0 bases, the J end lost 7 bases, and 7 bases lay between the germline ends. CDR3 sequence: CSVEDLSNEQFF. CDR3 DNA: TGCAGCGTTGAAGACCTCTCAAATGAGCAGTTCTTC.

This clonotype was recorded many times. This chain links TRBV12-3 or TRBV12-4 with TRBJ2-6, with D possibly being TRBD2 (6 bases). The germline V and J ends were trimmed by 3 bases and 2 bases, with 11 bases remaining between them. The CDR3 contains 16 residues. Here the CDR3 reads CASSFGGPTGANVLTF. CDR3 nucleotide sequence: TGTGCCAGCAGTTTCGGGGGACCTACTGGGGCCAACGTCCTGACTTTC.

This clonotype was detected many times. This chain uses TRBV6-5 with TRBJ2-3; possibly TRBD1 or TRBD2 for D (5 bases each). Trimming stripped 5 bases from V and 4 bases from J, with 13 bases between. The CDR3 sequence is 14 residues long. Germline-derived CDR1 and CDR2 are MNHEY and SVGAGI. Here the CDR3 reads CASSNRGRADTQYF. The CDR3 DNA is TGTGCCAGCAGTAACCGGGGCAGAGCAGATACGCAGTATTTT.

Within the sample, this clonotype is medium-sized. CDR3 in amino acids: CSVAGGFNSPLHF. CDR3 DNA: TGCAGCGTTGCGGGGGGATTTAATTCACCCCTCCACTTT. The rearrangement links TRBV29-1 to TRBJ1-6; tentatively, D is TRBD1 (5 bases). The V end lost 4 bases, the J end lost 6 bases, and 10 bases lay between the germline ends. Per the germline V gene, CDR1 is SQVTM and CDR2 is ANQGSEA. The CDR3 runs 13 residues.

By proportion, this clonotype is medium-sized. The V gene is TRBV29-1, the J gene TRBJ2-1; 12 bases agree with TRBD2. The germline gives CDR1 SQVTM, CDR2 ANQGSEA. This CDR3 region has 14 residues. V was pared by 5 bases and J by 5 bases, with 4 bases of the junction left unmatched. The CDR3 sequence is CSVQTSGGNNEQFF. The CDR3 DNA reads as TGCAGCGTTCAGACTAGCGGGGGTAACAATGAGCAGTTCTTC.

This clonotype was seen many times. The chain joins TRBV12-3 or TRBV12-4 to TRBJ1-2; 9 bases match TRBD1. V lost 5 bases, J lost 4 bases, and 5 bases stayed unmatched. The CDR3 covers 14 residues. For the CDR3, the DNA is TGTGCCAGCAGTGCCGGACAGGGGACCTATGGCTACACCTTC. Residues: CASSAGQGTYGYTF.

Ten or more counts support this clonotype. This chain joins TRBV29-1 and TRBJ2-1; the match to TRBD1 covers 12 bases. CDR3 length: 14 residues. Unmatched junction bases numbered 8, after V lost 6 bases and J lost 8 bases. Germline V gene data show CDR1 as SQVTM and CDR2 as ANQGSEA. CDR3 DNA sequence: TGCAGCGTATCCCGGGACAGGGGGCCGGATGAGCAGTTCTTC. It yields the protein CSVSRDRGPDEQFF.

This clonotype was detected ten times or more. V usage is TRBV4-1 and J usage is TRBJ2-1, with TRBD2 identical over 11 bases. The CDR3 contains 18 residues. V lost 5 bases and J lost 0; bases outside the gene matches: 9. Germline V gene data show CDR1 as MGHRA and CDR2 as YSYEKL. The CDR3 region is CASSGLAGGRSSYNEQFF. The CDR3 DNA follows: TGCGCCAGCAGCGGGCTAGCGGGGGGCCGGAGCTCCTACAATGAGCAGTTCTTC.

This clonotype was observed at least ten times. This chain joins TRBV10-3 and TRBJ2-7; no firm D call. The CDR3 spans 12 residues. From germline, CDR1 is ENHRY and CDR2 SYGVKD. V was trimmed by 2 bases and J by 2 bases, leaving 4 bases between them. CDR3 protein: CAISEATYEQYF. CDR3 nucleotide sequence: TGTGCCATCAGTGAGGCCACCTACGAGCAGTACTTC.

This clonotype was counted ten times or more. The rearrangement joins TRBV12-3 or TRBV12-4 to TRBJ1-4, with D unclear. This CDR3 spans 14 amino acids. V gave up 3 bases and J gave up 9 bases, with 14 bases separating them. CDR3: CASSLEQAEKKLFF. CDR3 nucleotides: TGTGCCAGCAGTTTGGAGCAGGCTGAGAAAAAACTGTTTTTT.

The table lists this clonotype with many counts. The chain joins TRBV18 to TRBJ1-1; D remains ambiguous. Germline V gene lookup returns CDR1 KGHSH and CDR2 LQKENI. CDR3 size: 13 residues. V was cut by 5 bases and J by 1 base, with 8 bases left in between. The CDR3 here is CASSALSNTEAFF. CDR3 sequence (DNA): TGTGCCAGCTCAGCTTTATCGAACACTGAAGCTTTCTTT. Variable domain in full (rest from reference TRBV18 and TRBJ1-1): NAGVMQNPRHLVRRRGQEARLRCSPMKGHSHVYWYRQLPEEGLKFMVYLQKENIIDESGMPKERFSAEFPKEGPSILRIQQVVRGDSAAYFCASSALSNTEAFFGQGTRLTVV.

There are many counts of this clonotype. CDR3 DNA: TGCAGCGTTAAATTACCTGGACTAGCGGGAGCGAATGAGCAGTTCTTC. Encoded protein: CSVKLPGLAGANEQFF. The genes are TRBV29-1 and TRBJ2-1, with 13 bases fitting TRBD2. J was trimmed by 7 bases and V by 5 bases; bases with no gene match: 11. Germline V gene lookup returns CDR1 SQVTM and CDR2 ANQGSEA. The CDR3 totals 16 residues.